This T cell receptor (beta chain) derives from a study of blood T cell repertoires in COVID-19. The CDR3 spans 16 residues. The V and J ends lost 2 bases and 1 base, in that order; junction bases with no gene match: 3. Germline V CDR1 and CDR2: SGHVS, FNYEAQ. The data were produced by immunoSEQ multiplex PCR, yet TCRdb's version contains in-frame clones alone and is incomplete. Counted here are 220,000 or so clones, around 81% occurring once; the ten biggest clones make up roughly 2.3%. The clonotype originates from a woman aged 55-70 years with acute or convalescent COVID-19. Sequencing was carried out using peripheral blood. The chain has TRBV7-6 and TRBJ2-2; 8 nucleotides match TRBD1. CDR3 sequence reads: CASSLIGTGNTGELFF. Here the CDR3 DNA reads TGTGCCAGCAGCTTAATTGGGACAGGGAACACCGGGGAGCTGTTTTTT.